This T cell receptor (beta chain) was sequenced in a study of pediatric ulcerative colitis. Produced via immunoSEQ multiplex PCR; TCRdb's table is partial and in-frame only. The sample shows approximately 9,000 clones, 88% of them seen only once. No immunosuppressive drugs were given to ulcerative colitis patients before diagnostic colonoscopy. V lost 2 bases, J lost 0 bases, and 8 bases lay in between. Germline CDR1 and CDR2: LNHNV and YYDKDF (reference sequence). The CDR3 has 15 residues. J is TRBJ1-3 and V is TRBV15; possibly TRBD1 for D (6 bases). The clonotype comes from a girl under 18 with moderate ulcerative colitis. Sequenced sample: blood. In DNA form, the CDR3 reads TGTGCCACCAGCAGAAGGACAGCCTCTGGAAACACCATATATTTT. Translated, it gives CATSRRTASGNTIYF.